This T cell receptor beta chain is from a study of T cell changes during pregnancy in multiple sclerosis. This table comes from immunoSEQ multiplex PCR, and its TCRdb copy is limited to in-frame clones, with some not included. The table has 100,000 or so clones, 90% to 95% seen once. V lost 0 bases, J lost 3 bases, and 12 bases lay in between. Germline V lookup: CDR1 ENHRY, CDR2 SYGVKD. The CDR3 runs 15 residues. The sample here was peripheral blood, taken in the second trimester of pregnancy. The chain combines TRBV10-3 with TRBJ2-7, with D unclear. This TCR was recovered from a female donor with multiple sclerosis, enrolled in a pregnancy study. The CDR3 coding sequence is TGTGCCATCAGTGAGTCCGGTGAAGCCTTCTACGAGCAGTACTTC. Translated: CAISESGEAFYEQYF.